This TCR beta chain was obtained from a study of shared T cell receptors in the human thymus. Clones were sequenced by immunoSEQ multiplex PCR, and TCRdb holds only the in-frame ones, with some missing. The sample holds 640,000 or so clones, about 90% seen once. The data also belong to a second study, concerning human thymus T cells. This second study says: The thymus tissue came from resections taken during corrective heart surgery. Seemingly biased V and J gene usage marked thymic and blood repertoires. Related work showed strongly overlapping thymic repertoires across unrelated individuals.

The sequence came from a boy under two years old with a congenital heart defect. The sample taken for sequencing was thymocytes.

The CDR3 DNA follows: TGTGCCAGCTCAATCGGGACAGCCGGCAAAGGGCCGATAAGCTATGGCTACACCTTC. It encodes CASSIGTAGKGPISYGYTF. The chain employs TRBV18 and TRBJ1-2; 7 nucleotides match TRBD1. Trimming at V came to 5 bases and at J to 4 bases, leaving 22 bases not matched to a gene. The germline V gene encodes CDR1 KGHSH and CDR2 LQKENI. The CDR3 loop spans 19 amino acids.